This TCR beta chain was sequenced for a study of blood T cell repertoires in COVID-19. For the study at large: All recovered Cohort 3 donors got two negative PCRs, got clearance, or saw symptom resolution. From the United States, Italy and Spain came samples of acute and convalescent COVID-19.

The V gene's germline CDR1 is SGHRS and CDR2 YFSETQ. The CDR3 extends over 15 amino acids. Trimming shortened V by 1 base and J by 4 bases, and 12 bases separated the two germline ends. The protocol was immunoSEQ multiplex PCR, while the TCRdb copy is restricted to in-frame clones and leaves out a portion. The sample includes 400,000 or so clones, 70% to 90% of them seen just once. The sequenced sample was PBMCs or T cells enriched from blood (not recorded which). V and J are TRBV5-1 and TRBJ2-1, with D possibly being TRBD2 (6 bases). The clonotype originates from a man aged 35 to 55 in a cohort exposed to, infected with or recovered from COVID-19 (not recorded which). The DNA of the CDR3 is TGCGCCAGCAGCTTGATGGCTAGCGAATACAATGAGCAGTTCTTC. It encodes CASSLMASEYNEQFF.